These 27 T cell receptor beta chains were all obtained from the same sample, sequenced in a study of control samples from healthy donors and cancer patients. Some clones are missing from TCRdb's copy, which holds only in-frame ones; the method was immunoSEQ multiplex PCR. This table holds about 72,000 clones, around 94% found once. The sample consisted of blood. Source of these receptors: a woman in her fifties or sixties in good health.

This chain joins TRBV20-1 and TRBJ2-3; TRBD2 matches 8 bases. CDR3 size: 14 residues. Germline V gene data show CDR1 as DFQATT and CDR2 as SNEGSKA (reference sequence). With 3 bases clipped from V and 0 bases from J, the junction kept 2 bases outside the gene matches. The CDR3 coding sequence is TGCAGTGCTAGTCGGGGGGGAAGCACAGATACGCAGTATTTT. Protein: CSASRGGSTDTQYF.

This clone has just a few counts. This rearrangement joins TRBV3-1 (or the pseudogene TRBV3-2) to TRBJ2-2, with TRBD2 as a possible D gene (7 bases). The germline gives CDR1 LGHDT, CDR2 YNNKEL (reference sequence). V dropped 7 bases and J dropped 2 bases, with 14 bases sitting between them. The length of the CDR3 is 15 residues. This CDR3 reads CASNRAGANTGELFF. The CDR3 coding sequence is TGTGCCAGCAACAGGGCGGGAGCTAACACCGGGGAGCTGTTTTTT.

V and J are TRBV5-1 and TRBJ2-3; TRBD2 is a possible D gene (5 bases). The CDR3 runs 17 residues. V shed 0 bases and J shed 5 bases, with 19 bases lying between them. Looked up from germline, CDR1 is SGHRS and CDR2 is YFSETQ. DNA for the CDR3: TGCGCCAGCAGCTTGGTCCGGCGGACCGTCGCGGGAGATACGCAGTATTTT. It specifies CASSLVRRTVAGDTQYF.

This sequence joins TRBV30 and TRBJ1-2; 7 nucleotides align to TRBD1. Germline CDR1 reads GTSNPN; CDR2 reads SVGIG (reference sequence). The CDR3 totals 14 residues. Trimming took 4 bases from V and 0 from J; bases not matched to a gene: 5. CDR3 amino acids: CAWNHDRANYGYTF. DNA of the CDR3: TGTGCCTGGAACCATGACAGGGCTAACTATGGCTACACCTTC.

Comment on this clone: The identical CDR3 is also encoded by other nucleotide sequences in the sample. The chain links TRBV28 to TRBJ2-7; D is unresolved. Deletions cut 2 bases from V and 3 bases from J, with 5 bases between. The CDR3 consists of 12 residues. The germline V gene encodes CDR1 MDHEN and CDR2 SYDVKM. The CDR3 DNA sequence: TGTGCCAGCAGTTTAGGTTACTACGAGCAGTACTTC. Translating it yields CASSLGYYEQYF.

The V gene is TRBV4-2, the J gene TRBJ2-6; a weak D match, TRBD2 (6 bases). Germline values: CDR1 LGHNA, CDR2 YNFKEQ. V gave up 1 base and J gave up 3 bases, with 10 bases separating them. This CDR3 spans 16 amino acids. The CDR3 region is CASSQVGGVGANVLTF. CDR3 nucleotides: TGTGCCAGCAGCCAAGTAGGAGGGGTTGGGGCCAACGTCCTGACTTTC.

V and J are TRBV6-2 or TRBV6-3 and TRBJ1-2; D is unresolved. Germline-derived CDR1 and CDR2 are MNHEY and SVGEGT. The CDR3 contains 12 residues. Trimming removed 5 bases at V and 4 bases at J, with 8 bases between. Here the CDR3 DNA reads TGTGCCAGCAGTCGGACGACCTATGGCTACACCTTC. Translating it yields CASSRTTYGYTF.

V is TRBV5-1 and J is TRBJ1-1; TRBD1 might be the D (5 bases). V was shortened by 5 bases and J by 1 base, with 9 bases between the two germline ends. Germline CDR1 SGHRS, CDR2 YFSETQ. The CDR3 runs to 13 residues. As DNA, the CDR3 is TGCGCCAGCAGAAGCAGGGAGAACACTGAAGCTTTCTTT. Its translation is CASRSRENTEAFF.

The chain recombines TRBV3-1 (or the pseudogene TRBV3-2) with TRBJ2-1, with unresolved D. The V gene lost 5 bases and the J gene lost 7 bases, with 30 bases spanning the gap. The germline V gene has CDR1 LGHDT and CDR2 YNNKEL (reference sequence). The CDR3 totals 19 residues. This chain's CDR3 is CASSSSHPWGRYVYNEQFF. CDR3 DNA: TGTGCCAGCAGCTCAAGCCATCCTTGGGGTAGGTACGTCTATAATGAGCAGTTCTTC.

The chain employs TRBV9 and TRBJ1-1; weak D call: TRBD1 (5 bases). The germline V gene has CDR1 SGDLS and CDR2 YYNGEE. The CDR3 runs to 14 residues. Trimming cost V 2 bases and J 0 bases, with 8 bases left between them. CDR3 DNA sequence: TGTGCCAGCAGCGTCGACAGCTTGAACACTGAAGCTTTCTTT. Residues: CASSVDSLNTEAFF.

The V and J genes are TRBV7-9 and TRBJ1-1, with D possibly matching TRBD1 (5 bases). There are 15 residues in the CDR3. The ends were cut back, 4 bases at V and 4 bases at J, with 16 bases in the middle. CDR1 is SEHNR, CDR2 FQNEAQ, per germline (reference sequence). The CDR3 protein is CASSWSGTSGTEAFF. CDR3 nucleotides: TGTGCCAGCAGCTGGTCCGGGACCTCGGGCACTGAAGCTTTCTTT.

Regarding this clone: In the same sample, other DNA sequences code for this CDR3. The chain employs TRBV2 and TRBJ1-3; maybe TRBD1 (6 bases). The CDR3 is 16 residues long. With 6 bases removed from V and 0 bases from J, the gap between germline ends came to 15 bases. Germline-derived CDR1 and CDR2 are SNHLY and FYNNEI. The CDR3, as DNA: TGTGCCAGCAGGCGTCAAGGGGGTTCCTCTGGAAACACCATATATTTT. This encodes CASRRQGGSSGNTIYF.

This clone showed up just a few times. The V call is TRBV24-1, the J call TRBJ2-1; D may be TRBD1 (6 bases). Trimming shortened V by 4 bases and J by 4 bases, and 13 bases separated the two germline ends. The CDR3 runs 15 residues. Germline V lookup: CDR1 KGHDR, CDR2 SFDVKD. CDR3 loop: CATSEQSQGYNEQFF. The CDR3 nucleotides are TGTGCCACCAGTGAACAAAGTCAGGGGTACAATGAGCAGTTCTTC.

The CDR3 region is CASSQEGANTDTQYF. As DNA, the CDR3 is TGTGCCAGCAGCCAGGAGGGGGCAAACACAGATACGCAGTATTTT. J is TRBJ2-3 and V is TRBV14; D possibly corresponds to TRBD1 (7 bases). The CDR3 covers 15 residues. With 3 bases removed from V and 2 bases from J, the gap between germline ends came to 12 bases. Germline lookup yields CDR1 SGHDN and CDR2 FVKESK.

This chain connects TRBV5-4 to TRBJ1-1; tentatively, D is TRBD1 (6 bases). V was trimmed by 5 bases and J by 4 bases, leaving 12 bases between them. Germline V gives CDR1 SGHNT, CDR2 YYREEE (reference sequence). The CDR3 length is 13 residues. In nucleotides, the CDR3 is TGTGCCAGCAGTTTAACAGGGCTCACTGAAGCTTTCTTT. Protein: CASSLTGLTEAFF.

The chain links TRBV2 to TRBJ2-7; D unresolved. Between the trimmed V and J ends, which lost 3 bases and 0 bases, there was a span of 12 bases. CDR3 size: 15 residues. CDR1 is SNHLY and CDR2 is FYNNEI in the germline V gene. Here the CDR3 DNA reads TGTGCCAGCAGTGAGGTCGTTACCAGCTCCTACGAGCAGTACTTC. It is translated as CASSEVVTSSYEQYF.

This rearrangement joins TRBV9 to TRBJ1-5; D gene uncertain. Germline V gives CDR1 SGDLS, CDR2 YYNGEE. V dropped 10 bases and J dropped 7 bases, with 18 bases sitting between them. The CDR3 consists of 13 residues. DNA of the CDR3: TGTGCCCTAATGATGGAGCAGGACCAGCCCCAGCATTTT. Its protein is CALMMEQDQPQHF.

This chain uses TRBV28 with TRBJ2-7; weak D call: TRBD1 (6 bases). Between the trimmed V and J ends, which lost 6 bases and 6 bases, there was a span of 9 bases. The CDR3 extends over 11 amino acids. Germline V gives CDR1 MDHEN, CDR2 SYDVKM. The CDR3 nucleotides are TGTGCCAGCAGGGCCAGGGGCGAGCAGTACTTC. Residues: CASRARGEQYF.

The chain recombines TRBV28 with TRBJ2-6; no reliable D call. Per germline, CDR1 MDHEN and CDR2 SYDVKM. This CDR3 comprises 17 residues. V was shortened by 2 bases and J by 0 bases, with 11 bases between the two germline ends. In nucleotides, the CDR3 is TGTGCCAGCAGTTTAGGGGTCCCCCTCTCTGGGGCCAACGTCCTGACTTTC. Its protein is CASSLGVPLSGANVLTF.

The chain couples TRBV4-1 to TRBJ1-1, with D tentatively TRBD1 (6 bases). Trimming pared 4 bases from V and 1 base from J, leaving 13 bases between. The CDR3 is 15 residues long. CDR1 is MGHRA, CDR2 YSYEKL, per germline. The CDR3 region is CASSPFEQGNTEAFF. Written as DNA, the CDR3 is TGCGCCAGCAGCCCGTTTGAACAGGGGAACACTGAAGCTTTCTTT.

V and J are TRBV7-9 and TRBJ2-7; D uncertain. Trimming shortened V by 1 base and J by 9 bases, and 10 bases separated the two germline ends. The germline CDR1 and CDR2 sequences are SEHNR and FQNEAQ (reference sequence). The CDR3 sequence is 12 residues long. The CDR3 region is CASSLERSVQYF. The CDR3 nucleotides read TGTGCCAGCAGCTTAGAAAGATCTGTGCAGTACTTC.

V and J are TRBV6-5 and TRBJ2-7, with 8 bases identical to TRBD2. Trimming took 2 bases from V and 2 from J; bases not matched to a gene: 8. The CDR3 is 16 residues long. CDR1 is MNHEY, CDR2 SVGAGI, per germline. CDR3 DNA: TGTGCCAGCAGTTACGGCGTCCGGGGGGGGACCTACGAGCAGTACTTC. The encoded protein is CASSYGVRGGTYEQYF.

The chain joins TRBV3-1 (or the pseudogene TRBV3-2) to TRBJ2-7, with D unclear. Germline V gene sequence: CDR1 LGHDT, CDR2 YNNKEL (reference sequence). V lost 4 bases and J lost 9, with 19 bases in between. The CDR3 spans 14 residues. This CDR3 reads CASSPIADPSGQYF. CDR3 sequence (DNA): TGTGCCAGCAGCCCCATCGCGGACCCCTCGGGGCAGTACTTC.

The CDR3 DNA is TGTGCCACCAGCAGAGAGATGGGTTTGGGCTATGGCTACACCTTC. It yields the protein CATSREMGLGYGYTF. J is TRBJ1-2 and V is TRBV15; D is unclear. V lost 0 bases and J lost 4, with 12 bases in between. The CDR3 extends over 15 amino acids. CDR1 is LNHNV, CDR2 YYDKDF, per germline (reference sequence).

This clone has a single count. This chain links TRBV7-2 with TRBJ2-4, with TRBD2 matching 11 bases. The CDR3 is made up of 16 amino acids. Per the germline V gene, CDR1 is SGHTA and CDR2 is FQGNSA. Trimming removed 4 bases from V and 6 bases from J; junction bases left unmatched: 8. CDR3 amino acids: CASSSIAGGPGNIQYF. DNA of the CDR3: TGTGCCAGCAGCTCAATAGCGGGAGGGCCGGGAAACATTCAGTACTTC.

The rearrangement uses TRBV7-2 and TRBJ1-1, with a possible D match to TRBD1 (5 bases). V lost 1 base and J 4 bases, leaving 13 bases between the germline ends. The germline CDR1 and CDR2 sequences are SGHTA and FQGNSA. The CDR3 totals 15 residues. The CDR3 DNA sequence: TGTGCCAGCAGCTTAGTCTCAGGGAGGAGCACTGAAGCTTTCTTT. It yields the protein CASSLVSGRSTEAFF.

The rearrangement links TRBV11-3 to TRBJ2-3; either TRBD1 or TRBD2 may supply D (6 bases each). The length of the CDR3 is 17 residues. Trimming left V 3 bases short and J 2 bases short, with 18 bases between. CDR1 SGHNT and CDR2 YENEEA come from the germline V gene. The CDR3 protein is CASSFGRGRGFTDTQYF. The DNA of the CDR3 is TGTGCCAGCAGCTTTGGTCGGGGGCGGGGATTCACAGATACGCAGTATTTT. Variable domain in full (rest from reference TRBV11-3 and TRBJ2-3): EAGVVQSPRYKIIEKKQPVAFWCNPISGHNTLYWYLQNLGQGPELLIRYENEEAVDDSQLPKDRFSAERLKGVDSTLKIQPAELGDSAVYLCASSFGRGRGFTDTQYFGPGTRLTVL.